This T cell receptor (beta chain) was retrieved from a study of early T cells in non-severe SARS-CoV-2 infection. Findings of the study overall: VDJdb-based matching was biased toward anti-spike CD8 responses and missed private and CD4 specificities.

Points on this clonotype: Its cognate antigen is unknown.

The CDR3 has 14 amino acids. V was trimmed by 6 bases and J by 6 bases, leaving 18 bases between them. The germline CDR1 and CDR2 sequences are SQVTM and ANQGSEA. TCRdb fed the 5' RACE reads into MiXCR, producing one record per CDR3 protein. The table lists 45,000 to 65,000 distinct CDR3 sequences, around 12% of them singletons. The chain couples TRBV29-1 to TRBJ2-1; a possible D gene is TRBD2 (6 bases). Sequencing was performed on whole blood, taken at baseline. The sequence came from an adult who was a healthcare worker with PCR-confirmed SARS-CoV-2 infection or an uninfected control (not recorded which). CDR3 bases: TGCAGCGTCCACGGGACTCCCCTCGGCAATGAGCAGTTCTTC. This translates into CSVHGTPLGNEQFF.